This TCR beta chain was retrieved from a study of Graves' ophthalmopathy and Graves' hyperthyroidism. Study-level findings and limits: At about 69% sensitivity and about 72% specificity, the model predicted progression of the ophthalmopathy.

J lost 0 bases, V lost 5 bases, and 7 bases had no gene match. Germline CDR1 SEHNR, CDR2 FQNEAQ (reference sequence). The CDR3 loop spans 18 amino acids. TCR beta CDR3 regions were amplified from RNA transcripts. Amplification began with first-round RT-PCR using HTBI primers, then second-round multiplex PCR was performed. TCRdb fed the multiplex PCR reads into MiXCR, producing one record per CDR3 protein. Of tens of thousands of distinct CDR3 sequences in the sample, roughly 50% were seen once. Excluded were patients with other autoimmune diseases, uncontrolled infections, pregnancy or lactation. Of note for this clonotype: Its antigen is not known.

This chain joins TRBV7-9 and TRBJ2-6; 10 bases are shared with TRBD1. This sequence was found in an adult woman with stable Graves' hyperthyroidism. The source material was peripheral blood. Here the CDR3 DNA reads TGTGCCAGCAGCCCCAGGGACAGGGGCTACTCTGGGGCCAACGTCCTGACTTTC. Its translation: CASSPRDRGYSGANVLTF.